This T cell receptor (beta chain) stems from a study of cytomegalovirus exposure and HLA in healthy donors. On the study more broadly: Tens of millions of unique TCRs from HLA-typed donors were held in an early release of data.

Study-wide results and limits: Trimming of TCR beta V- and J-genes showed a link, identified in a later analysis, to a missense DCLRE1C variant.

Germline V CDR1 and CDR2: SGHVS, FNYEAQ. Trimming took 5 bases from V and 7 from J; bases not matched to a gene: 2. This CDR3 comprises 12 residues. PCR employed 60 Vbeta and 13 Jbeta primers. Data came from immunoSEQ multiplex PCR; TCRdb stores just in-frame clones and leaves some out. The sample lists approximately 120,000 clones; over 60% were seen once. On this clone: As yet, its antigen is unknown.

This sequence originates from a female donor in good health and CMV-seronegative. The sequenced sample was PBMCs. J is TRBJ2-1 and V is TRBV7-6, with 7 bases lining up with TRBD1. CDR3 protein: CASSPTGNEQFF. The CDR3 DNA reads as TGTGCCAGCAGCCCGACAGGGAATGAGCAGTTCTTC.